This T cell receptor beta chain was identified during a study of blood T cell repertoires in COVID-19. Background on the study: The United States, Italy and Spain were the sources of the acute and convalescent COVID-19 samples. T cells, B-cell-depleted T cells, or PBMCs supplied cDNA or gDNA.

In the original workflow: Nucleated cell number was recorded as an estimate derived from reference gene primer amplification. Clones were read by immunoSEQ multiplex PCR, and TCRdb kept only the in-frame ones, dropping some. V and J calls and clone size are given by that table; D and trimming were obtained from the DNA. The table lists around 220,000 clones, approximately 79% of them singletons. Germline CDR1 reads SNHLY; CDR2 reads FYNNEI. The V gene end was trimmed by 2 bases and the J gene end by 3 bases; junction bases not matched to a gene: 6. The CDR3 runs 16 residues. This receptor was taken from a human donor in a cohort sampled during active COVID-19. The V gene is TRBV2, the J gene TRBJ2-3; 9 positions match TRBD2. The sample taken for sequencing was peripheral blood. DNA of the CDR3: TGTGCCAGCAGTGAACGGGGCGGGAGGGCAACAGATACGCAGTATTTT. It translates to CASSERGGRATDTQYF.